This record covers a single T cell receptor (beta chain). In the study's own analysis: Reference gene primer amplification yielded estimated nucleated cell counts. Here immunoSEQ multiplex PCR was the method, and the copy in TCRdb shows in-frame clones only, minus some. The D gene and trimming were derived from the DNA, and the V and J assignments and clone size from that table. This sample has hundreds of thousands of clones; approximately 90% occur once, and the top ten carry roughly 1.4%. This specimen belongs to a study of blood T cell repertoires in COVID-19. On the study more broadly: PBMCs, B-cell-depleted T cells, or T cells provided the cDNA or gDNA that made up the material.

The CDR3 loop spans 16 amino acids. Germline lookup yields CDR1 SGHTA and CDR2 FQGNSA. V lost 5 bases to trimming and J lost 3 bases; unmatched junction nucleotides: 6. The sample taken for sequencing was peripheral blood. The clonotype originates from a woman aged 30 to 39 with active or convalescent COVID-19. The V gene is TRBV7-2, the J gene TRBJ2-7; 14 positions agree with TRBD2. The CDR3 nucleotides read TGTGCCAGCAGCCCTAGGGGACTAGCGGGAGTCTACGAGCAGTACTTC. Translation gives CASSPRGLAGVYEQYF.